The clone carrying this T cell receptor (beta chain) was seen only a few times. What it binds is not known. The entry originates in a study of response to subunit inactivated influenza vaccine. Broader study findings: Authors suggested few new T cells are recruited by each seasonal influenza vaccination.

The CDR3 loop spans 16 amino acids. Germline V gives CDR1 SGHRS, CDR2 YFSETQ. Unmatched junction bases numbered 5, after V lost 1 base and J lost 4 bases. TCRdb called the RT-PCR reads again in MiXCR, with one record for every CDR3 protein. The top ten clones hold around a tenth of a sample with 630,000 or so distinct CDR3 sequences, 15% to 19% of them seen once. The chain links TRBV5-1 to TRBJ2-6; 7 bases are shared with TRBD1. This sequence was found in a man aged 45-60 years who received an inactivated influenza vaccine. The material was PBMCs from blood, obtained 12 days after vaccination. For the CDR3, the DNA is TGCGCCAGCAGCTTGCAGACAGGGTACGGGGCCAACGTCCTGACTTTC. Its protein product is CASSLQTGYGANVLTF.